In its sample, the clone carrying this TCR beta chain was seen a few times. Trimming at V came to 3 bases and at J to 9 bases, leaving 4 bases not matched to a gene. The V gene's germline CDR1 is KGHSH and CDR2 LQKENI. The CDR3 has 15 amino acids. The data were produced by immunoSEQ multiplex PCR, yet TCRdb's version contains in-frame clones alone and is incomplete. The sample lists approximately 120,000 clones; about 84% were seen once. The data stem from a study of blood T cell repertoires in COVID-19. Looking at the study overall: PBMCs, B-cell-depleted T cells, or T cells were the source of the cDNA or gDNA that made up the material.

The chain recombines TRBV18 with TRBJ1-6; 11 nucleotides line up with TRBD1. Sequenced sample: peripheral blood. The sequence was obtained from a human donor in a cohort sampled during active COVID-19. The CDR3 region has the DNA TGTGCCAGCTCACCCGACGGGACAGGGGGTTCACCCCTCCACTTT. This codes for CASSPDGTGGSPLHF.